This entry features one TCR beta chain sequence. The antigen is undetermined. Reverse transcription of all isolated RNA meant that expressed TCRB transcripts were sequenced. Data came from immunoSEQ multiplex PCR; TCRdb stores just in-frame clones and leaves some out. The table includes some 200,000 clones, 11% detected once. This entry comes from a study of beta chain features in type 1 diabetes. Study findings and constraints: Cells with high TCR expression could be over-represented when cDNA is sequenced. Diminished insertions and augmented deletions at VDJ junctions characterized type 1 diabetes patients.

A sort by CD45RO/CCR7/CD25/CD127/CD95/CD27 yielded CD4+ naive, central memory, regulatory and stem cell-like memory cells. Trimming cost V 3 bases and J 7 bases, with 3 bases left between them. The CDR3 covers 10 residues. Germline CDR1 and CDR2: SNHLY and FYNNEI. The chain carries TRBV2 and TRBJ2-5; D remains ambiguous. The source is a man younger than 35 in good health. Sequencing input: central memory CD4+ T cells from blood. CDR3 bases: TGTGCCAGCAGTGAGGTGACCCAGTACTTC. It encodes CASSEVTQYF.